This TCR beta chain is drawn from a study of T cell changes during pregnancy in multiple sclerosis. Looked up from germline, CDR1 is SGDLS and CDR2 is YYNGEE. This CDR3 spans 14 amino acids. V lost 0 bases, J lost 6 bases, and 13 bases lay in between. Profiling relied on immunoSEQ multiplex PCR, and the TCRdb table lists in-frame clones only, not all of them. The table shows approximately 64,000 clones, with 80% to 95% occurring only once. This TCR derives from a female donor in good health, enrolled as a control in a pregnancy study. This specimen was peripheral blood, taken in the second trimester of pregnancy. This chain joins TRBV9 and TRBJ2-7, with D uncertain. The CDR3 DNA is TGTGCCAGCAGCGTAGCTGGTTCGCGAGGCGAGCAGTACTTC. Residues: CASSVAGSRGEQYF.